One sample yielded the 21 T cell receptor beta chains listed below, sequenced in a study of blood T cells in healthy people across ages. A J-beta primer mix and a sample-barcoded 5' primer were used in a second PCR of about 7 to 12 cycles. TCRdb recomputed calls from the 5' RACE reads with MiXCR, one row per CDR3 protein. This sample yields approximately 820,000 distinct CDR3 sequences, of which around 43% are seen a single time; roughly 18% belongs to the top ten. Sequencing was performed on blood. These receptors came from a man aged 60-69 years in good health.

The chain is built from TRBV24-1 and TRBJ1-2, with TRBD1 as a possible D gene (6 bases). The germline CDR1 and CDR2 sequences are KGHDR and SFDVKD. V was trimmed by 4 bases and J by 1 base, leaving 12 bases between them. This CDR3 has 15 amino acids. In DNA form, the CDR3 reads TGTGCCACCAGTGACCCAGACAGGAATAACTATGGCTACACCTTC. Protein product: CATSDPDRNNYGYTF.

The rearrangement uses TRBV11-2 and TRBJ2-7; D uncertain. The V gene's germline CDR1 is SGHAT and CDR2 FQNNGV. CDR3 length equals 15 residues. Trimming removed 1 base at V and 1 base at J, with 11 bases between. The CDR3 coding sequence is TGTGCCAGCAGCTTAGTCCAGATTGAGTCCTACGAGCAGTACTTC. Its translation: CASSLVQIESYEQYF.

The chain combines TRBV20-1 with TRBJ2-7; 8 bases align to TRBD2. Germline loops: CDR1 DFQATT, CDR2 SNEGSKA (reference sequence). The CDR3 is made up of 18 amino acids. The ends lost 2 bases at V and 6 bases at J; junction bases unmatched: 21. Here the CDR3 DNA reads TGCAGTGCTAGACCCCTCGTTGGAGCGGGGGCTTTGGGTGGCGAGCAGTACTTC. This sequence encodes CSARPLVGAGALGGEQYF.

This clonotype was seen more than once but under ten times. The V call is TRBV20-1, the J call TRBJ1-2; 7 nucleotides align to TRBD1. V was pared by 6 bases and J by 0 bases, with 7 bases of the junction left unmatched. Germline V lookup: CDR1 DFQATT, CDR2 SNEGSKA (reference sequence). This CDR3 contains 14 residues. CDR3 residues: CSAPGGGTNYGYTF. CDR3 in DNA: TGCAGTGCCCCTGGAGGGGGCACTAACTATGGCTACACCTTC.

This chain uses TRBV5-6 with TRBJ2-3; TRBD1 is a possible D gene (6 bases). Germline V gives CDR1 SGHDT, CDR2 YYEEEE. Trimming cost V 0 bases and J 4 bases, with 9 bases left between them. The CDR3 loop spans 14 amino acids. As DNA, the CDR3 is TGTGCCAGCAGCTTGGGAGGGGGAGCAGATACGCAGTATTTT. The encoded protein is CASSLGGGADTQYF.

Of note for this clonotype: Here the CDR3 omits its conserved ending phenylalanine or tryptophan, so a read error is the likely source. The chain joins TRBV11-2 to TRBJ2-2; 7 bases align to TRBD1. The ends lost 3 bases at V and 1 base at J; junction bases unmatched: 5. The CDR3 sequence is 16 residues long. Germline assignment: CDR1 SGHAT and CDR2 FQNNGV. The CDR3 loop is CASSLGTAMNTGELFS. The CDR3, as DNA: TGTGCCAGCAGCTTGGGGACAGCGATGAACACCGGGGAGCTGTTTTCT.

The chain uses TRBV6-5 and TRBJ2-5; TRBD2 aligns across 8 bases. Matching the DNA end better, TRBJ2-7 makes the J call doubtful. This CDR3 is 13 amino acids long. The germline gives CDR1 MNHEY, CDR2 SVGAGI. The CDR3 sequence is CASSPGGFNEQYF. DNA of the CDR3: TGTGCCAGCAGCCCGGGGGGGTTTAACGAGCAGTACTTC.

This clonotype was detected only once. The V gene is TRBV5-1, the J gene TRBJ2-3, with D possibly being TRBD2 (6 bases). This CDR3 region has 15 residues. Germline assignment: CDR1 SGHRS and CDR2 YFSETQ. V was cut by 2 bases and J by 1 base, with 11 bases left in between. The CDR3 bases are TGCGCCAGCAGCTTTACCGGAGGGGGCACAGATACGCAGTATTTT. Translating it yields CASSFTGGGTDTQYF.

The J gene is TRBJ1-5, the V gene TRBV10-1; D call uncertain. The CDR3 has 13 amino acids. Trimming stripped 3 bases from V and 9 bases from J, with 12 bases between. From germline, CDR1 is WNHNN and CDR2 SYGVQD (reference sequence). This CDR3 is CASSERPNGPQHF. CDR3 nucleotide sequence: TGCGCCAGCAGTGAACGACCCAATGGGCCCCAGCATTTT.

The V and J genes are TRBV5-1 and TRBJ2-1; 13 nucleotides agree with TRBD2. The end of the DNA aligns better with TRBJ2-7, so the J call may be wrong. In germline, CDR1 is SGHRS, CDR2 YFSETQ. The CDR3 has 20 residues. This chain's CDR3 is CASSYNPLAGGRSSYNEQYF. The CDR3 nucleotides are TGCGCCAGCAGCTACAACCCACTAGCGGGGGGGCGGAGCTCCTACAATGAGCAGTACTTC.

The V and J genes are TRBV28 and TRBJ1-4, with D unclear. The CDR3 has 15 residues. V lost 6 bases, J lost 5 bases, and 16 bases lay in between. Germline-derived CDR1 and CDR2 are MDHEN and SYDVKM. In DNA, the CDR3 is TGTGCCAGCAGATGGACCTGGACGAAAAATGAAAAACTGTTTTTT. Residues: CASRWTWTKNEKLFF.

The chain uses TRBV5-1 and TRBJ1-2; 9 bases fit TRBD1. Trimming at V came to 6 bases and at J to 2 bases, leaving 8 bases not matched to a gene. The CDR3 runs to 15 residues. Germline V CDR1 and CDR2: SGHRS, YFSETQ. The CDR3 protein is CASTDSGTGNYGYTF. In DNA, the CDR3 is TGCGCCAGCACCGACTCAGGGACAGGGAACTATGGCTACACCTTC.

The chain is built from TRBV10-3 and TRBJ1-1; 8 bases are shared with TRBD1. The CDR3 is 16 residues long. The ends lost 4 bases at V and 1 base at J; junction bases unmatched: 8. Germline CDR1 reads ENHRY; CDR2 reads SYGVKD. CDR3 residues: CAISGSPGTGNTEAFF. CDR3 nucleotide sequence: TGTGCCATCAGTGGGTCCCCCGGGACAGGGAACACTGAAGCTTTCTTT.

The chain combines TRBV28 with TRBJ2-7, with 8 nucleotides matching TRBD1. CDR3 length: 14 residues. Trimming removed 5 bases from V and 3 bases from J; junction bases left unmatched: 6. Germline V gene sequence: CDR1 MDHEN, CDR2 SYDVKM. DNA for the CDR3: TGTGCCAGCAGTATCGGGACAGGACACTACGAGCAGTACTTC. Protein: CASSIGTGHYEQYF.

V and J are TRBV6-1 and TRBJ2-4; possibly TRBD1 for D (5 bases). This CDR3 has 12 residues. The germline V gene has CDR1 MNHNS and CDR2 SASEGT. With 8 bases removed from V and 8 bases from J, the gap between germline ends came to 13 bases. CDR3: CASGWGADIQYF. The CDR3 DNA reads as TGTGCCAGCGGGTGGGGCGCGGACATTCAGTACTTC.

On this clonotype itself: A read error may explain this, as a much larger clone is one base away. This chain's CDR3 is CASSRIISDRTPEAVF. For the CDR3, the DNA is TGCGCCAGCAGCCGGATAATCTCGGACAGAACCCCTGAAGCTGTCTTT. The V and J genes are TRBV5-1 and TRBJ1-1; the D gene is possibly TRBD1 (6 bases). In germline, CDR1 is SGHRS, CDR2 YFSETQ. The CDR3 totals 16 residues.

This clonotype showed up just a few times. The chain uses TRBV20-1 and TRBJ2-3; 10 bases are a match to TRBD2. After removal of 3 bases from V and 3 bases from J, the junction contained 3 bases not matched to a gene. Germline V gene lookup returns CDR1 DFQATT and CDR2 SNEGSKA (reference sequence). The CDR3 totals 14 residues. Written as DNA, the CDR3 is TGCAGTGCTAGCCAGCGGGGGGGGACAGATACGCAGTATTTT. Translation: CSASQRGGTDTQYF.

This clonotype was observed a few times. The genes are TRBV29-1 and TRBJ2-5; 7 positions match TRBD1. Losses at the gene ends were 3 bases for V and 3 bases for J; bases not matched to a gene: 4. Germline loops: CDR1 SQVTM, CDR2 ANQGSEA. The CDR3 extends over 13 amino acids. The DNA of the CDR3 is TGCAGCGTTGAGACAGGGCTCAAAGAGACCCAGTACTTC. Translated: CSVETGLKETQYF. Together with reference TRBV29-1 and TRBJ2-5, the CDR3 gives the full variable domain: SAVISQKPSRDICQRGTSLTIQCQVDSQVTMMFWYRQQPGQSLTLIATANQGSEATYESGFVIDKFPISRPNLTFSTLTVSNMSPEDSSIYLCSVETGLKETQYFGPGTRLLVL.

This clonotype was seen ten or more times. The chain couples TRBV29-1 to TRBJ2-7, with a possible D match to TRBD1 (5 bases). Trimming shortened V by 6 bases and J by 0 bases, and 24 bases separated the two germline ends. The V gene's germline CDR1 is SQVTM and CDR2 ANQGSEA. This CDR3 comprises 17 residues. Written as DNA, the CDR3 is TGCAGCGTCGAAATCTGGAGCCGACAGTCTGACTCCTACGAGCAGTACTTC. It specifies CSVEIWSRQSDSYEQYF.

This clonotype was counted ten times or more. This sequence joins TRBV7-2 and TRBJ2-5; D is uncertain. In germline, CDR1 is SGHTA, CDR2 FQGNSA. V lost 2 bases, J lost 5 bases, and 9 bases lay in between. The CDR3 runs to 13 residues. CDR3 coding DNA: TGTGCCAGCAGCTTAAATCTCGGGGAGACCCAGTACTTC. It specifies CASSLNLGETQYF. The variable domain in full, with the rest retrieved from reference TRBV7-2 and TRBJ2-5, is GAGVSQSPSNKVTEKGKDVELRCDPISGHTALYWYRQSLGQGLEFLIYFQGNSAPDKSGLPSDRFSAERTGGSVSTLTIQRTQQEDSAVYLCASSLNLGETQYFGPGTRLLVL.

This clonotype has more than one count but fewer than ten. The CDR3 DNA reads as TGCGCCAGCAGCCCCTATCAGGGCCCCTACAATGAGCAGTTCTTC. Its translation is CASSPYQGPYNEQFF. J is TRBJ2-1 and V is TRBV5-1; D perhaps matches TRBD1 (5 bases). Germline-derived CDR1 and CDR2 are SGHRS and YFSETQ. The CDR3 runs 15 residues. Deletions cut 4 bases from V and 2 bases from J, with 13 bases between.